This T cell receptor (delta chain) emerged from a study of γδ T cells in repeated Plasmodium falciparum infection. Study-wide background: Donors had four controlled P. falciparum NF54 infections over roughly 600 days. Findings and limits, study-wide: Vdelta2-negative gammadelta repertoires, largely Vdelta1+, seemingly showed infection-driven waves of new clonal selection. Vdelta2-negative gammadelta repertoires appeared less diverse and less shared in Malian than Australian children. Many TCRgamma sequences overlapped between individuals in stable Vgamma9/Vdelta2+ repertoires.

V was trimmed by 2 bases and J by 3 bases, leaving 22 bases between them. CDR1 and CDR2 from the germline V gene are TSWWSYY and QGS. This CDR3 is 18 amino acids long. TCRdb re-processed the multiplex PCR reads using CATT. The sample yields around 50,000 delta-chain clones, approximately 1.7% seen once. This clone was observed a few times. Its antigen is undetermined. For this DNA, TCRdb reports the protein of a much larger clone, which diverges at residue 10, most likely from a read error; the protein presented here is translated directly from the DNA. Gammadelta T cells were flow-sorted from PBMC into Vgamma9/Vdelta2+ and Vdelta2-negative populations for bulk analysis.

The V call is TRDV1, the J call TRDJ1; D may be TRDD3 (6 bases). The source of this sequence is a pool of human donors (malaria-infected and uninfected, not separated). Material for sequencing was gamma-delta T cells from blood. The CDR3 is CALGESRVRSGIPDKLIF. DNA of the CDR3: TGTGCTCTTGGGGAAAGTCGGGTACGTTCGGGGATTCCCGATAAACTCATCTTT.